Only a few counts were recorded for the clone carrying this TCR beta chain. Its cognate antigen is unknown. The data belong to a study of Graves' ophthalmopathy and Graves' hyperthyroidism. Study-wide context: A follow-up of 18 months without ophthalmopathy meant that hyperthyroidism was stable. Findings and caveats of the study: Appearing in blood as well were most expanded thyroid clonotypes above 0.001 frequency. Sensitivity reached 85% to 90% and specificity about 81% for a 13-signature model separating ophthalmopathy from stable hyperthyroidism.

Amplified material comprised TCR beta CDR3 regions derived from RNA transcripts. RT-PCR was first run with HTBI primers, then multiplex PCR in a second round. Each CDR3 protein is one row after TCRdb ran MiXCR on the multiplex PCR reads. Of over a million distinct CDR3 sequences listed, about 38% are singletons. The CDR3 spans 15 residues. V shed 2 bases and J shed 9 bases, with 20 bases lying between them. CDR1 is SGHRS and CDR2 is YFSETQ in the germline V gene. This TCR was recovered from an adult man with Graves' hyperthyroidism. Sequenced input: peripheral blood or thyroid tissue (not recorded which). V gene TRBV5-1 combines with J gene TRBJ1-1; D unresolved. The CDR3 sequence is CASSFHGGLRYKAFF. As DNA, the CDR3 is TGCGCCAGCAGCTTTCATGGCGGCCTACGTTATAAAGCTTTCTTT.